The present T cell receptor (beta chain) was sequenced within a study of OX40 agonist ivuxolimab in advanced cancers. With regard to the full study: Ivuxolimab, which targeted the costimulatory receptor OX40 (CD134), was an agonistic, fully human IgG2 monoclonal antibody. Intravenous ivuxolimab was administered to patients every 2 weeks at six dose levels: 0.01, 0.1, 0.3, 1.5, 3 and 10 mg/kg. Among the 52 dose-escalation patients, approximately 20 had hepatocellular carcinoma, approximately 15 melanoma, 9 renal cell carcinoma and 9 head and neck cancer. The dose-escalation cohort was roughly 87% male with a mean age of around 64 years, ranging from roughly 23 to 79. Patients were allowed to have had prior anti-PD-1, anti-PD-L1 or anti-CTLA-4 therapy, and 40% of the dose-escalation patients had previously received checkpoint inhibitors. Three dose-escalation patients achieved partial responses, one with hepatocellular carcinoma and two with cutaneous melanoma. Peripheral TCRbeta sequencing was intended to test whether TCR sequence diversity was altered and clonal T-cell expansion was caused by ivuxolimab. The paper covers the monotherapy dose-escalation part of the phase I ivuxolimab trial, which included N = 52 patients. Results the study describes overall, beyond this receptor: Which antigens the clonally expanded peripheral T cells were specific for was not determined. In the 0.1-3.0 mg/kg groups, partial responders were among the patients with the lowest normalized peripheral clonal expansion, particularly in CD8+ T cells. Low levels of normalized T-cell clonal expansion were also seen in some nonresponding patients. At doses from 0.1 to 3.0 mg/kg, clonal expansion was seen in both CD4+ and CD8+ blood T cells between baseline and week 6. After ivuxolimab, CD8+ T cells had more expanded clones than CD4+ T cells on average.

The trial excluded patients who had a history of autoimmune disease or who were on systemic immunosuppression. Peripheral blood for TCR sequencing was collected from all dose cohorts at baseline, on cycle 4 day 1, and on cycle 7 day 1. The samples were taken from a phase I, first-in-human, multicenter, open-label dose-escalation trial of ivuxolimab. Adults with locally advanced or metastatic melanoma, renal cell carcinoma, hepatocellular carcinoma or head and neck squamous cell carcinoma were enrolled in the trial. CD4+ and CD8+ T cells were sorted separately from peripheral blood before TCR sequencing. V is reduced by 0 bases and J by 4 bases, leaving a spacing of 9 bases between them. Counted from cysteine to phenylalanine, this CDR3 has 14 amino acids. CDR3 DNA only is kept here, 42 bases in frame from base 1. From the germline V gene (reference sequence), CDR1 is LNHNV and CDR2 is YYDKDF. This clone showed up just a few times. The antigen this receptor binds is unknown. No much larger clone is present one base from it, and per-base qualities are unavailable.

Genomic DNA was extracted from sorted cells for sequencing of the TCRbeta CDR3 region. The immunoSEQ Assay was used to sequence the TCRbeta CDR3 regions. The immuneACCESS repertoire file appears here via TCRdb, limited to in-frame rearrangements. These files lack a portion of the clones; in checked studies, under half of the deficit traces to unresolved V genes, and the cause of the others is not known. The sample yields more than 70,000 clones; more than 75% were counted once. The top ten clonotypes cover more than 4.5% of the sample. This specimen consisted of CD4+ or CD8+ T cells sorted from blood, obtained in a trial of the OX40 agonist ivuxolimab. The receptor's source is an adult with an advanced solid tumor such as melanoma, head and neck, liver or kidney cancer. The V gene is TRBV15 and the J gene is TRBJ1-2; there is no confident call for the D gene. For the CDR3, the sequence is CATSRDQRTYGYTF. Here is the DNA: TGTGCCACCAGCAGAGATCAGAGGACCTATGGCTACACCTTC. The full variable domain, with segments outside the CDR3 supplied by the reference TRBV15 and TRBJ1-2 proteins, appears as DAMVIQNPRYQVTQFGKPVTLSCSQTLNHNVMYWYQQKSSQAPKLLFHYYDKDFNNEADTPDNFQSRRPNTSFCFLDIRSPGLGDTAMYLCATSRDQRTYGYTFGSGTRLTVV.